This T cell receptor (beta chain) was sequenced for a study of T cell repertoires in cytomegalovirus infection. This CDR3 comprises 18 residues. Germline CDR1 reads SNHLY; CDR2 reads FYNNEI. Trimming stripped 2 bases from V and 2 bases from J, with 22 bases between. This clonotype was observed many times. Its antigen is as yet unknown. TCRdb called the reads again in MiXCR, with one record for every CDR3 protein. The sample lists about 46,000 distinct CDR3 sequences; 15% to 25% were seen once. The sequencing used CD8+ T cells from cultured PBMCs, collected from culture after CMV antigen stimulation. This clonotype originated in a human donor in good health (CMV status not recorded). Some clones in this sample may be carry-over from other donors' samples. The chain joins TRBV2 to TRBJ2-7; TRBD2 is a possible D gene (5 bases). This CDR3 is CASSENLVSTMTTYEQYF. In DNA form, the CDR3 reads TGTGCCAGCAGTGAAAATTTGGTCTCGACTATGACGACCTACGAGCAGTACTTC.